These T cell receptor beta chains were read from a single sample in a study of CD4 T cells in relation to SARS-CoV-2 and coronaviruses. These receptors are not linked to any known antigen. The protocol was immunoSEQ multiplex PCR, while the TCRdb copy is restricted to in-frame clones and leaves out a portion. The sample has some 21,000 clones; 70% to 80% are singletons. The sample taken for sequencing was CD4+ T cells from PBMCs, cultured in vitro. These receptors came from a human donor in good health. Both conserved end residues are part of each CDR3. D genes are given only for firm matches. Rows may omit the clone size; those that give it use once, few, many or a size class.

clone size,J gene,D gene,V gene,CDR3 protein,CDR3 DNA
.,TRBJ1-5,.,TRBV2,CASSAGDQPQHF,TGTGCCAGCAGTGCCGGGGATCAGCCCCAGCATTTT
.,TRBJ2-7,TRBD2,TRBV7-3,CASSSRAGEGYEQYF,TGTGCCAGCAGCTCACGAGCGGGAGAGGGCTACGAGCAGTACTTC
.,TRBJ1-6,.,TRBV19,CASSPPKSPLHF,TGTGCCAGTAGTCCGCCCAAGTCACCCCTCCACTTT
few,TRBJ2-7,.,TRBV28,CASEGYGSEQYF,TGTGCCAGTGAGGGTTACGGTAGCGAGCAGTACTTC
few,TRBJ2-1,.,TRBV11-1,CASSLRDNEQFF,TGTGCCAGCAGCTTACGGGACAATGAGCAGTTCTTC
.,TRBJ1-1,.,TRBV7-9,CASRPDSGETTEAFF,TGTGCCAGCAGACCAGATTCAGGGGAAACCACTGAAGCTTTCTTT
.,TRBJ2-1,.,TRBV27,CASAPLAFYNEQFF,TGTGCCAGCGCCCCCCTAGCGTTCTACAATGAGCAGTTCTTC
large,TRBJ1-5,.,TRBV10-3,CAIAKGGDQPQHF,TGTGCCATCGCAAAGGGTGGGGATCAGCCCCAGCATTTT
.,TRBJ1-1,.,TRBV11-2,CASSFAGRSTEAFF,TGTGCCAGCAGCTTCGCTGGACGGAGCACTGAAGCTTTCTTT
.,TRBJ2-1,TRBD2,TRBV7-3,CASSLLRSGSSGNEQFF,TGTGCCAGCAGCTTATTACGTAGCGGGAGTTCGGGCAATGAGCAGTTCTTC
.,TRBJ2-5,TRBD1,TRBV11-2,CASNDRGHLSETQYF,TGTGCCAGCAATGACAGGGGCCACCTTAGTGAGACCCAGTACTTC
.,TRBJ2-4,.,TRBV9,CASSVGGGNIQYF,TGTGCCAGCAGCGTGGGGGGTGGAAACATTCAGTACTTC
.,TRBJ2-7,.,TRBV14,CASSQLGLNEQYF,TGTGCCAGCAGCCAACTCGGACTAAACGAGCAGTACTTC
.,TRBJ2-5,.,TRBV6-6,CASSYSRLAETQYF,TGTGCCAGCAGTTACTCCAGACTGGCGGAGACCCAGTACTTC
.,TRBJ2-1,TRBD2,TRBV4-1,CASSQRLAGGPQFF,TGCGCCAGCAGCCAACGACTAGCGGGAGGGCCTCAGTTCTTC
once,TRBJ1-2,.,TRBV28,CASSLQGGYGYTF,TGTGCCAGCAGTTTGCAGGGTGGCTATGGCTACACCTTC
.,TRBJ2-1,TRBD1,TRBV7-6,CASSPGQPSSYNEQFF,TGTGCCAGCAGCCCGGGACAGCCGAGCTCCTACAATGAGCAGTTCTTC
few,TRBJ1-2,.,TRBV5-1,CASSPDGYYGYTF,TGCGCCAGCAGCCCTGACGGTTACTATGGCTACACCTTC
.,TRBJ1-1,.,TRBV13,CASRRGGGSTEAFF,TGTGCCAGCAGAAGAGGTGGCGGATCCACTGAAGCTTTCTTT
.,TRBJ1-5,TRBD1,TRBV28,CASSLDRGYQPQHF,TGTGCCAGCAGTTTGGACAGGGGCTATCAGCCCCAGCATTTT
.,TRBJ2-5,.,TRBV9,CASSVDLFETQYF,TGTGCCAGCAGCGTAGATCTGTTTGAGACCCAGTACTTC
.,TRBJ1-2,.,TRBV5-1,CASSAQGTAYGYTF,TGCGCCAGCAGCGCCCAAGGGACGGCCTATGGCTACACCTTC
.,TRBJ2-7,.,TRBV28,CASVSNRNPYEQYF,TGTGCCAGCGTTTCCAACAGAAACCCCTACGAGCAGTACTTC
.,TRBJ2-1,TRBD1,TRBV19,CASSIRGPYNEQFF,TGTGCCAGTAGTATAAGGGGGCCCTACAATGAGCAGTTCTTC
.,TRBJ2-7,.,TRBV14,CASSQKQGPTYEQYF,TGTGCCAGCAGCCAAAAGCAGGGCCCGACCTACGAGCAGTACTTC
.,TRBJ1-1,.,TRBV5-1,CASSLAGSLNTEAFF,TGCGCCAGCAGCTTGGCAGGGTCCCTGAACACTGAAGCTTTCTTT
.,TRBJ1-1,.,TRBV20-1,CSASPRETEAFF,TGCAGTGCTAGTCCGAGGGAAACTGAAGCTTTCTTT
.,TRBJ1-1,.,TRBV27,CASSSNNEVEAFF,TGTGCCAGCAGTTCCAATAATGAGGTGGAAGCTTTCTTT
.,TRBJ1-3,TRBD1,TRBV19,CASTGDSSGNTIYF,TGTGCCAGTACCGGGGACAGCTCTGGAAACACCATATATTTT
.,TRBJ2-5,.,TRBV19,CASSPSSTGAGQETQYF,TGTGCCAGTAGTCCCTCTTCAACGGGAGCGGGCCAAGAGACCCAGTACTTC
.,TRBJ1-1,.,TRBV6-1,CASSEKRVDAFF,TGTGCCAGCAGTGAAAAACGGGTGGATGCTTTCTTT